Listed here are 14 T cell receptor beta chains from one sample, sequenced in a study of T cell responses to AZD1222 COVID-19 vaccine. The protocol was immunoSEQ multiplex PCR, while the TCRdb copy is restricted to in-frame clones and leaves out a portion. This sample has around 99,000 clones; roughly 84% occur once, and the top ten carry around a sixth. The specimen was peripheral blood, collected on day 0 of AZD1222 vaccination. All receptors derive from an adult in good health.

The rearrangement uses TRBV6-5 and TRBJ2-5; D is perhaps TRBD2 (6 bases). Germline V gives CDR1 MNHEY, CDR2 SVGAGI. Trimming removed 4 bases at V and 3 bases at J, with 9 bases between. This CDR3 is built from 13 residues. CDR3 loop: CASSWGGEETQYF. The CDR3 DNA is TGTGCCAGCAGTTGGGGCGGGGAAGAGACCCAGTACTTC.

The chain is built from TRBV24-1 and TRBJ2-6, with a possible D match to TRBD1 (6 bases). The germline gives CDR1 KGHDR, CDR2 SFDVKD. V was clipped by 4 bases and J by 2 bases, with 14 bases between them. The CDR3 covers 17 residues. The CDR3 loop is CATSEDSGGPGANVLTF. As DNA, the CDR3 is TGTGCCACCAGTGAGGACAGTGGAGGCCCTGGGGCCAACGTCCTGACTTTC.

V usage is TRBV7-3 and J usage is TRBJ2-5; tentatively, D is TRBD2 (5 bases). Trimming cost V 0 bases and J 1 base, with 12 bases left between them. Germline loops: CDR1 SGHTA, CDR2 FQGTGA. The CDR3 loop spans 16 amino acids. Written as DNA, the CDR3 is TGTGCCAGCAGCTTAACGGCTAGCTTTTTCCAAGAGACCCAGTACTTC. Protein: CASSLTASFFQETQYF.

The rearrangement uses TRBV11-3 and TRBJ2-1, with D uncertain. Germline CDR1 and CDR2: SGHNT and YENEEA. The CDR3 loop spans 9 amino acids. Deletions cut 10 bases from V and 9 bases from J, with 7 bases between. The CDR3 here is CAIYGEQFF. The CDR3 DNA reads TGTGCCATATACGGTGAGCAGTTCTTC.

This clone was recorded once. The chain carries TRBV2 and TRBJ2-3; 10 positions agree with TRBD1. In germline, CDR1 is SNHLY, CDR2 FYNNEI. Germline trimming cut 6 bases from V and 6 bases from J; bases unmatched to any gene: 6. The CDR3 is 14 residues long. CDR3 nucleotide sequence: TGTGCCAGCAGGGGGGGACAGGGGAGCGATACGCAGTATTTT. It encodes CASRGGQGSDTQYF. Supplemented by reference TRBV2 and TRBJ2-3, the full variable domain reads EPEVTQTPSHQVTQMGQEVILRCVPISNHLYFYWYRQILGQKVEFLVSFYNNEISEKSEIFDDQFSVERPDGSNFTLKIRSTKLEDSAMYFCASRGGQGSDTQYFGPGTRLTVL.

The chain couples TRBV18 to TRBJ1-1; D not resolved. V lost 3 bases to trimming and J lost 1 base, with 18 bases between them. This CDR3 is 17 amino acids long. CDR1 KGHSH and CDR2 LQKENI come from the germline V gene. The chain's CDR3 is CASSPRRVGLKNTEAFF. CDR3 nucleotide sequence: TGTGCCAGCTCACCCCGAAGAGTAGGACTTAAGAACACTGAAGCTTTCTTT.

The CDR3 is CASSFSTGELFF. The CDR3 DNA reads TGTGCCAGCAGCTTTTCCACCGGGGAGCTGTTTTTT. This chain joins TRBV7-2 and TRBJ2-2; D remains ambiguous. Trimming left V 3 bases short and J 4 bases short, with 3 bases between. This CDR3 region has 12 residues. CDR1 is SGHTA and CDR2 is FQGNSA in the germline V gene.

This rearrangement joins TRBV11-3 to TRBJ1-4; a possible D gene is TRBD1 (5 bases). The CDR3 spans 14 residues. The V end was cut by 5 bases, the J end by 1 base, with 8 bases between. Per germline, CDR1 SGHNT and CDR2 YENEEA. This CDR3 is CASSQGRTNEKLFF. As DNA, the CDR3 is TGTGCCAGCAGCCAGGGAAGAACTAATGAAAAACTGTTTTTT.

This chain connects TRBV15 to TRBJ2-1; perhaps TRBD2 as D (6 bases). This CDR3 has 16 amino acids. Germline assignment: CDR1 LNHNV and CDR2 YYDKDF (reference sequence). V dropped 0 bases and J dropped 8 bases, with 17 bases sitting between them. CDR3 DNA: TGTGCCACCAGCAGAGATGGGGGGTTTCTGGGCGATGAGCAGTTCTTC. It codes for CATSRDGGFLGDEQFF. Drawing the rest from reference TRBV15 and TRBJ2-1, the complete variable domain is DAMVIQNPRYQVTQFGKPVTLSCSQTLNHNVMYWYQQKSSQAPKLLFHYYDKDFNNEADTPDNFQSRRPNTSFCFLDIRSPGLGDTAMYLCATSRDGGFLGDEQFFGPGTRLTVL.

The V gene is TRBV5-5, the J gene TRBJ1-6, with no clear D. V lost 4 bases, J lost 0 bases, and 8 bases lay in between. The CDR3 runs to 15 residues. Looked up from germline, CDR1 is SGHKS and CDR2 is YYEKEE (reference sequence). The DNA for the CDR3 is TGTGCCAGCAGCCCCTGGGGCTCCTATAATTCACCCCTCCACTTT. This codes for CASSPWGSYNSPLHF.

CDR3 loop: CASSLRTVLAGANVLTF. The CDR3 DNA sequence: TGTGCCAGCAGCCTCCGGACGGTCTTGGCCGGGGCCAACGTCCTGACTTTC. V is TRBV7-2 and J is TRBJ2-6; D uncertain. From germline, CDR1 is SGHTA and CDR2 FQGNSA. The CDR3 contains 17 residues. Trimming took 5 bases from V and 4 from J, leaving 18 bases between them. Variable domain in full (rest from reference TRBV7-2 and TRBJ2-6): GAGVSQSPSNKVTEKGKDVELRCDPISGHTALYWYRQSLGQGLEFLIYFQGNSAPDKSGLPSDRFSAERTGGSVSTLTIQRTQQEDSAVYLCASSLRTVLAGANVLTFGAGSRLTVL.

This clone was seen a single time. The chain carries TRBV2 and TRBJ2-1; TRBD1 matches 7 bases. This CDR3 contains 17 residues. The V and J ends lost 6 bases and 3 bases, in that order; junction bases with no gene match: 14. Germline V gene sequence: CDR1 SNHLY, CDR2 FYNNEI. The CDR3 region has the DNA TGTGCCAGCAGACCCCTTGGGACAGTTGCTTACTACAATGAGCAGTTCTTC. Its protein product is CASRPLGTVAYYNEQFF.

This chain joins TRBV27 and TRBJ2-4; 9 bases are shared with TRBD2. V lost 6 bases and J lost 12; bases outside the gene matches: 9. The germline V gene has CDR1 MNHEY and CDR2 SMNVEV (reference sequence). The CDR3 consists of 13 residues. The CDR3 DNA reads TGTGCCAGCAGAGCGGGAGGCGGTCCCAATCAGTACTTC. It encodes CASRAGGGPNQYF.

This sequence joins TRBV6-2 or TRBV6-3 and TRBJ1-5; unclear D gene. The V end was cut by 2 bases, the J end by 0 bases, with 8 bases between. Germline CDR1 reads MNHEY; CDR2 reads SVGEGT. The length of the CDR3 is 15 residues. CDR3 DNA: TGTGCCAGCAGTTACGTCCAGAATAGCAATCAGCCCCAGCATTTT. As protein: CASSYVQNSNQPQHF.